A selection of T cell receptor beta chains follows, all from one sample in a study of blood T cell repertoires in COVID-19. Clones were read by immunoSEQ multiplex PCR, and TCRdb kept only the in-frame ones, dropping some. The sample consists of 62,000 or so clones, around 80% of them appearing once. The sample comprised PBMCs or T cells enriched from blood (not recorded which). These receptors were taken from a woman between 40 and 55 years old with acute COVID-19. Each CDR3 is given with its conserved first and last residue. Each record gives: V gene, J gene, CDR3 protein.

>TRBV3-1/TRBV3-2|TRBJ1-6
CASSRPRGDLYNSPLHF
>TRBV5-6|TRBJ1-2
CASSSLANYGYTF
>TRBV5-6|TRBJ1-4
CASSLGRTNEKLFF
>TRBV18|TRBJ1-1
CASSPQTLLMNTEAFF
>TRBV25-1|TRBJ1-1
CASSEFLEAFF
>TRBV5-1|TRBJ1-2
CASSLRTGDNYGYTF
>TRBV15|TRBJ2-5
CATTWDRGRETQYF
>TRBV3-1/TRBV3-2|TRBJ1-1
CASSRQSLGAEAFF
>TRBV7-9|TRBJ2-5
CASKPEPLAKGEETQYF
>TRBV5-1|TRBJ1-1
CASSLVTGLDTEAFF
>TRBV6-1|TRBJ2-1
CASSEGTGYYNEQFF
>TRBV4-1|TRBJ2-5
CASSHPDYQETQYF
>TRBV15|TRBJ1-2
CATSRDITGTGIGGYTF
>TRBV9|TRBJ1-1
CASSVAPTGFDTEAFF
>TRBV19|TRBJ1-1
CASSIGDIAGAEAFF
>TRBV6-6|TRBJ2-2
CASKSGLAGGELFF
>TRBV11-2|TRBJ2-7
CASSPFAYEQYF
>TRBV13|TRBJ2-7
CASSPGLLTYEQYF
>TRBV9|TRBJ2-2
CASSVRGPNTGELFF
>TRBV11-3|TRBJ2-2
CASSLGGQRAGELFF
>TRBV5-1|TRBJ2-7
CASSSGRYEQYF
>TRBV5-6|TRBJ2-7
CASSSTGRYEQYF
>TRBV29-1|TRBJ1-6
CSVREGSSYNSPLHF
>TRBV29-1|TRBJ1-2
CSVEEGLYGYTF
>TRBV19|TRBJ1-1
CAISENRNTEAFF
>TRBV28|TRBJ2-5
CASSFIAGGLQETQYF
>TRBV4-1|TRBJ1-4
CASSQGRGPEKLFF
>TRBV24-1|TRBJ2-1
CATSVRNEQFF
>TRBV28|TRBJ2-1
CASTAGGPYNEQFF
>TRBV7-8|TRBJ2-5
CASSLANSFQETQYF
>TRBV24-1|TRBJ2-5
CATSGLRAPSLQETQYF
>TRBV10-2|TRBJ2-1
CASSADSGTFYNEQFF
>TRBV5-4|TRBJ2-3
CASSDGLGTDTQYF
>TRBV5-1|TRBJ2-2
CASSPPGGDTGELFF
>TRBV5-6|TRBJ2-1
CASSLSGSSYNEQFF
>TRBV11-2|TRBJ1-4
CASSLERGPGEKLFF
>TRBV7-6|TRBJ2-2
CASSPRGTGGFGELFF
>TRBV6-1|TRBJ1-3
CASSEIRGVGNTIYF
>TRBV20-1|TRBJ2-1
CSASPSGGAYEQFF
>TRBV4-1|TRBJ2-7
CASSRTDRTSYEQYF
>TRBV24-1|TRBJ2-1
CATSFSMGGSSYNEQFF
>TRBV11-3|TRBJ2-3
CASSPAGVGDTQYF
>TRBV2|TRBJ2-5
CASSELGQVGETQYF
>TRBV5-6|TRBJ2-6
CASSRWDRVPGANVLTF
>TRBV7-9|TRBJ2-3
CASSFVAGRTDTQYF
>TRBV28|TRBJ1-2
CASTPRANYGYTF
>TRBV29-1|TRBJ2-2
CSAVGQGGTGELFF
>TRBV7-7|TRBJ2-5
CASSSLGLAGETQYF
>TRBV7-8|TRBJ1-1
CASSLARANMNTEAFF
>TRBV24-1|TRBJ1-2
CATSDAGTSYGYTF
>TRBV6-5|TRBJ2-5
CASRTGGFRQETQYF
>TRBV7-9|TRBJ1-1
CASSPLTGEAFF
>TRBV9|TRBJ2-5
CASSPRTGETETQYF
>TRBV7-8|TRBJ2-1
CASSLDLAGAGRFF
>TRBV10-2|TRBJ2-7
CASGAGGTYEQYF
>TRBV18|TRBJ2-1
CASSPGQGAHVDEQFF
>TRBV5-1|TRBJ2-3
CASCRQYTDTQYF
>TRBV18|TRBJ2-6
CASSPTAGTSNTGANVLTF
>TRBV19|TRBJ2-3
CASSIIGTGSPDTQYF
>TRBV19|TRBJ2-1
CASHPRSGNEQFF